This T cell receptor (beta chain) was found in a study of sequential checkpoint blockade in melanoma (dated by TCRdb to 2018 to 2020). General notes on the study: Patients were assigned by 1:1 randomization to either first-line nivolumab followed by ipilimumab (arm A) or ipilimumab followed by nivolumab (arm B). Both trial sequences were followed by maintenance nivolumab.

TCRbeta CDR3 regions were immunosequenced from genomic DNA with the immunoSEQ Assay. Prior to high-throughput sequencing, genomic DNA was amplified by bias-controlled multiplex PCR. The paper's processing steps were these. To quantify the absolute abundance of each unique TCRbeta CDR3 region, the sequences were collapsed and filtered. Clonality, defined as 1 minus Pielou's evenness, was calculated using productive rearrangements only. A previously published method was used to identify clones with significantly greater frequencies in on-treatment samples than in baseline samples. Drawn from immuneACCESS, this table holds only the in-frame rearrangements with V and J called that TCRdb kept. Clones are partly lost; checked studies trace under half to an unresolved V gene and leave the rest unexplained. The V and J calls and clone size are taken from that table; D and trimming were inferred from the DNA. The sample table lists more than 4,500 clones, approximately 90% of them with a count of one. 9% of the sample is in the top ten clones.

The CDR3 runs 13 amino acids, cysteine and phenylalanine included. The retained sequence is limited to the CDR3, 39 bases, with the frame set at the first base. CDR1 and CDR2, per the germline V gene, are SNHLY and FYNNEI. Trimming at the junction amounts to 5 bases on V and 3 bases on J, and the germline ends lie 8 bases apart. Per the publication, the treatment or condition label means: randomized to nivolumab then ipilimumab (arm A) or the reverse (arm B). No trial patient had received prior DNA-damaging chemotherapy. A FACS Aria II flow cytometer was used to sort live CD3+CD8+ cells that were negative for CD19 and CD56 from thawed PBMCs. Samples were obtained from patients with melanoma enrolled in CheckMate 064, a randomized, open-label phase II trial of sequential checkpoint blockade. Peripheral blood mononuclear cells were collected by leukapheresis, purified with Ficoll-Paque, and frozen in human serum with around 10% DMSO. Immediately after sorting, the purity of the sorted blood CD3+CD8+ cells was confirmed to be >98%, and DNA was then extracted.

What the research found in general, with its limitations: Validation of the response-prediction model combining TCR metrics and mutation burden is needed in larger, independent patient cohorts.

About this clone: Its antigen remains unidentified. One base away there is no much larger clone; base qualities are not given.

Source: CD8+ T cells sorted from blood (inferred from file names), taken from a patient given nivolumab and ipilimumab in sequence. The TCR originated in a human donor with melanoma. The sequence is built from TRBV2 and TRBJ1-5; a tentative D call is TRBD1 (6 bases match). Read as DNA, the sequence is TGTGCCAGCAGTTACAGGGTCAATCAGCCCCAGCATTTT. This sequence encodes CASSYRVNQPQHF.